A single sample is the source of the 30 T cell receptor beta chains below, sequenced in a study of blood T cell repertoires in COVID-19. Generated by immunoSEQ multiplex PCR, the TCRdb table keeps only in-frame clones and is missing some. Here the sample spans over 100,000 clones, about 89% being singletons. Source material: peripheral blood. Receptor source: a man in his forties with acute or convalescent COVID-19.

This chain links TRBV14 with TRBJ1-1, with 7 bases aligning to TRBD1. J gave up 4 bases and V 2 bases, and 7 bases lay outside the gene matches. This CDR3 is 15 amino acids long. Germline CDR1 is SGHDN and CDR2 is FVKESK. The CDR3 region is CASSQRTHRGTEAFF. The CDR3 DNA sequence: TGTGCCAGCAGCCAACGAACTCACAGGGGCACTGAAGCTTTCTTT.

This chain links TRBV4-1 with TRBJ1-2, with 7 bases that match TRBD1. From germline, CDR1 is MGHRA and CDR2 YSYEKL. J lost 7 bases, V lost 4 bases, and 12 bases had no gene match. The CDR3 has 15 residues. This chain's CDR3 is CASSPEDRIFPGYTF. The CDR3 DNA sequence: TGCGCCAGCAGCCCTGAGGACAGGATCTTTCCTGGCTACACCTTC.

This clone was recorded once. This sequence joins TRBV12-5 and TRBJ2-2; 7 bases fit TRBD2. The germline CDR1 and CDR2 sequences are LGHNT and FRNRAP. V trimming: 6 bases; J trimming: 1 base; junction bases outside the gene matches: 17. The CDR3 length is 19 residues. CDR3 DNA: TGTGCTAGTGGACCCGGCCCCCTAGCGGCCTTGCAGAACACCGGGGAGCTGTTTTTT. Residues: CASGPGPLAALQNTGELFF.

This chain links TRBV7-2 with TRBJ1-1; possible D gene TRBD1, 5 bases. The CDR3 is made up of 15 amino acids. The V gene lost 5 bases and the J gene lost 0 bases, with 13 bases spanning the gap. Germline-derived CDR1 and CDR2 are SGHTA and FQGNSA. CDR3 DNA sequence: TGTGCCAGCAGCCTACGGACAAATTTGAACACTGAAGCTTTCTTT. This sequence encodes CASSLRTNLNTEAFF. Full variable domain (outside the CDR3, taken from reference TRBV7-2 and TRBJ1-1): GAGVSQSPSNKVTEKGKDVELRCDPISGHTALYWYRQSLGQGLEFLIYFQGNSAPDKSGLPSDRFSAERTGGSVSTLTIQRTQQEDSAVYLCASSLRTNLNTEAFFGQGTRLTVV.

The V gene is TRBV6-2 or TRBV6-3, the J gene TRBJ1-5, with TRBD1 as a possible D gene (6 bases). There are 18 residues in the CDR3. Germline CDR1 MNHEY, CDR2 SVGEGT. V gave up 5 bases and J gave up 0 bases, with 20 bases separating them. The CDR3 DNA reads as TGTGCCAGCAGTCCCCCCCTGGGGACACACTATAGCAATCAGCCCCAGCATTTT. Amino acids: CASSPPLGTHYSNQPQHF.

The chain combines TRBV3-1 (or the pseudogene TRBV3-2) with TRBJ2-7, with TRBD2 matching 10 bases. The junction had 9 bases not matched to a gene; V was cut back by 6 bases and J by 4 bases. The CDR3 consists of 15 residues. Germline CDR1 LGHDT, CDR2 YNNKEL (reference sequence). The CDR3 protein is CASSPRGAGGYEQYF. Here the CDR3 DNA reads TGTGCCAGCAGTCCCAGGGGAGCGGGAGGGTACGAGCAGTACTTC.

This clone occurred a few times. This chain uses TRBV29-1 with TRBJ2-7; TRBD1 matches at 10 bases. V trimming: 4 bases; J trimming: 5 bases; junction bases outside the gene matches: 5. The CDR3 is 13 residues long. Germline V gene sequence: CDR1 SQVTM, CDR2 ANQGSEA. CDR3 nucleotides: TGCAGCGTTGTTCGGGACAGGGGTGACGAGCAGTACTTC. Protein product: CSVVRDRGDEQYF.

The genes are TRBV5-1 and TRBJ1-3; D gene unclear. Trimming shortened V by 4 bases and J by 3 bases, and 8 bases separated the two germline ends. The CDR3 spans 13 residues. Per germline, CDR1 SGHRS and CDR2 YFSETQ. CDR3 residues: CASSPENGNTIYF. The CDR3 coding sequence is TGCGCCAGCAGCCCCGAGAATGGAAACACCATATATTTT. Variable domain in full (rest from reference TRBV5-1 and TRBJ1-3): KAGVTQTPRYLIKTRGQQVTLSCSPISGHRSVSWYQQTPGQGLQFLFEYFSETQRNKGNFPGRFSGRQFSNSRSEMNVSTLELGDSALYLCASSPENGNTIYFGEGSWLTVV.

J is TRBJ1-5 and V is TRBV29-1; D not certain. V was shortened by 6 bases and J by 7 bases, with 22 bases between the two germline ends. The CDR3 loop spans 15 amino acids. Per germline, CDR1 SQVTM and CDR2 ANQGSEA. The DNA for the CDR3 is TGCAGCGTACAAAACCACTCCCACACAGTACAGCCCCAGCATTTT. Its protein is CSVQNHSHTVQPQHF.

V and J are TRBV7-2 and TRBJ2-5, with 8 bases fitting TRBD2. V lost 5 bases, J lost 5 bases, and 10 bases stayed unmatched. Germline V gene lookup returns CDR1 SGHTA and CDR2 FQGNSA. This CDR3 contains 15 residues. CDR3 nucleotides: TGTGCCAGCAGCAAGAAAGCGGGGGCCCCGGAGACCCAGTACTTC. It codes for CASSKKAGAPETQYF.

The rearrangement joins TRBV25-1 to TRBJ2-7; 9 bases match TRBD2. Germline assignment: CDR1 MGHDK and CDR2 SYGVNS. V trimming: 7 bases; J trimming: 7 bases; junction bases outside the gene matches: 11. The CDR3 covers 14 residues. In nucleotides, the CDR3 is TGTGCCAGCACCTCCGAAGGGCGGGAGGGTGAGCAGTACTTC. As protein: CASTSEGREGEQYF.

V is TRBV6-5 and J is TRBJ1-2; tentatively, D is TRBD1 (5 bases). Germline CDR1 and CDR2: MNHEY and SVGAGI. The ends were cut back, 0 bases at V and 3 bases at J, with 11 bases in the middle. The CDR3 consists of 15 residues. This CDR3 reads CASSYSPRADYGYTF. CDR3 nucleotide sequence: TGTGCCAGCAGTTACTCGCCCAGGGCGGACTATGGCTACACCTTC.

This chain links TRBV2 with TRBJ2-5; tentative D call: TRBD2 (6 bases). V dropped 10 bases and J dropped 4 bases, with 25 bases sitting between them. The CDR3 covers 16 residues. Per germline, CDR1 SNHLY and CDR2 FYNNEI. The CDR3 sequence: CATSEGTQGDGETQYF. The CDR3 nucleotides read TGTGCCACATCGGAGGGGACTCAGGGAGACGGAGAGACCCAGTACTTC.

This clone has just a few counts. The chain links TRBV5-1 to TRBJ1-4; D is possibly TRBD1 (5 bases). The germline V gene encodes CDR1 SGHRS and CDR2 YFSETQ. CDR3 length equals 15 residues. Trimming stripped 0 bases from V and 6 bases from J, with 12 bases between. The CDR3 nucleotides are TGCGCCAGCAGCTTGGCCGGAGGGGCGCATGAAAAACTGTTTTTT. Residues: CASSLAGGAHEKLFF.

The rearrangement uses TRBV12-5 and TRBJ1-5; D is unclear. The CDR3 has 12 amino acids. In germline, CDR1 is LGHNT, CDR2 FRNRAP. V lost 5 bases, J lost 0 bases, and 2 bases lay in between. The CDR3 region is CASGLSNQPQHF. The CDR3, as DNA: TGTGCTAGTGGTCTTAGCAATCAGCCCCAGCATTTT.

J is TRBJ2-5 and V is TRBV30; 14 positions agree with TRBD2. The V gene's germline CDR1 is GTSNPN and CDR2 SVGIG (reference sequence). V lost 2 bases, J lost 5 bases, and 10 bases stayed unmatched. CDR3 length: 17 amino acids. The CDR3 coding sequence is TGTGCCTGGAGTTTTGGACTAGCGGGGGGCCGGGCTGAGACCCAGTACTTC. Its translation is CAWSFGLAGGRAETQYF.

This CDR3 is CASSYPASLLTRQVEYYEQYF. CDR3 DNA sequence: TGTGCCAGCAGTTACCCGGCTTCATTACTGACTCGACAGGTGGAGTACTACGAGCAGTACTTC. The rearrangement uses TRBV6-2 or TRBV6-3 and TRBJ2-7; possible D gene TRBD1, 6 bases. The CDR3 loop spans 21 amino acids. With 2 bases removed from V and 3 bases from J, the gap between germline ends came to 32 bases. Germline values: CDR1 MNHEY, CDR2 SVGEGT.

The V call is TRBV27, the J call TRBJ1-6; the D gene is possibly TRBD1 (5 bases). CDR1 is MNHEY and CDR2 is SMNVEV in the germline V gene (reference sequence). The V and J ends lost 3 bases and 7 bases respectively, with 10 bases between them. The CDR3 spans 14 residues. CDR3 protein: CASSFQGKNSPLHF. In nucleotides, the CDR3 is TGTGCCAGCAGTTTCCAGGGAAAGAATTCACCCCTCCACTTT.

The rearrangement uses TRBV5-1 and TRBJ1-1; 7 bases are a match to TRBD1. Germline lookup yields CDR1 SGHRS and CDR2 YFSETQ. V was pared by 2 bases and J by 6 bases, with 7 bases of the junction left unmatched. The CDR3 has 14 amino acids. The CDR3 is CASSLRAGGPEAFF. Written as DNA, the CDR3 is TGCGCCAGCAGCTTAAGGGCAGGGGGGCCTGAAGCTTTCTTT.

The CDR3 nucleotides read TGTGCCAGCAGCCAAGGAACAGGGGATTTCGCTGAAGCTTTCTTT. This translates into CASSQGTGDFAEAFF. V is TRBV14 and J is TRBJ1-1, with TRBD1 identical over 7 bases. The CDR3 covers 15 residues. The germline V gene encodes CDR1 SGHDN and CDR2 FVKESK. The J segment lost 6 bases and the V segment lost 1 base, leaving 8 bases of the junction unmatched.

The chain joins TRBV6-6 to TRBJ2-3; 7 nucleotides agree with TRBD1. The germline gives CDR1 MNHNY, CDR2 SVGAGI (reference sequence). This CDR3 contains 14 residues. J lost 4 bases, V lost 6 bases, and 7 bases had no gene match. DNA for the CDR3: TGTGCCAGCAGCTACGACAGGGCGGCAGATACGCAGTATTTT. Its protein product is CASSYDRAADTQYF.

The CDR3 region has the DNA TGTGCCATCAGTCCCAATACAGGGTCTGGAAACACCATATATTTT. Translating gives CAISPNTGSGNTIYF. The V gene is TRBV10-3, the J gene TRBJ1-3; TRBD1 is a possible D gene (6 bases). Trimming took off 5 bases at V and 1 base at J, with 12 bases between the two ends. The CDR3 is 15 residues long. Per germline, CDR1 ENHRY and CDR2 SYGVKD.

This clone showed up just once. V usage is TRBV27 and J usage is TRBJ2-1; D perhaps matches TRBD1 (6 bases). The V end was cut by 2 bases, the J end by 14 bases, with 16 bases between. Germline CDR1 is MNHEY and CDR2 is SMNVEV (reference sequence). This CDR3 comprises 13 residues. The CDR3 region has the DNA TGTGCCAGCAGTTTAACCCTTCAGGGGTGGAAGTTCTTC. Its protein is CASSLTLQGWKFF.

The chain is built from TRBV6-2 or TRBV6-3 and TRBJ1-1; D uncertain. The CDR3 contains 13 residues. CDR1 MNHEY and CDR2 SVGEGT come from the germline V gene. Trimming cost V 4 bases and J 4 bases, with 10 bases left between them. CDR3 nucleotide sequence: TGTGCCAGCAGTTTTTCGGGGAGCACTGAAGCTTTCTTT. Encoded protein: CASSFSGSTEAFF.

The genes are TRBV9 and TRBJ2-5; D may be TRBD2 (6 bases). V lost 0 bases and J 4 bases, leaving 13 bases between the germline ends. In germline, CDR1 is SGDLS, CDR2 YYNGEE. The CDR3 runs to 15 residues. Here the CDR3 reads CASSVGWDGRETQYF. The CDR3 nucleotides are TGTGCCAGCAGCGTAGGGTGGGACGGGAGAGAGACCCAGTACTTC.

This chain uses TRBV7-9 with TRBJ2-2, with a tentative D call TRBD2 (5 bases). From germline, CDR1 is SEHNR and CDR2 FQNEAQ (reference sequence). Trimming left V 7 bases short and J 5 bases short, with 20 bases between. The CDR3 spans 16 residues. CDR3 region: CASKYDHGVWTGELFF. The CDR3 DNA sequence: TGTGCCAGCAAATACGACCACGGGGTATGGACCGGGGAGCTGTTTTTT.

The rearrangement links TRBV18 to TRBJ1-1; tentative D call: TRBD1 (6 bases). CDR1 is KGHSH, CDR2 LQKENI, per germline. Between the trimmed V and J ends, which lost 4 bases and 4 bases, there was a span of 16 bases. The CDR3 loop spans 15 amino acids. In DNA form, the CDR3 reads TGTGCCAGCTCACTGGCAGGGGAAAGAGGCACTGAAGCTTTCTTT. Its protein product is CASSLAGERGTEAFF.

This chain joins TRBV6-6 and TRBJ1-1; a weak D match, TRBD1 (5 bases). From germline, CDR1 is MNHNY and CDR2 SVGAGI (reference sequence). The CDR3 runs 14 residues. Deletions cut 6 bases from V and 4 bases from J, with 15 bases between. CDR3 nucleotides: TGTGCCAGCAGATCGCAAGGGGTTGGCACTGAAGCTTTCTTT. Its translation: CASRSQGVGTEAFF.

Worth noting for this clone: This same CDR3 is encoded by further DNA sequences in the sample. The chain's CDR3 is CASSPPGSYNSPLHF. The DNA of the CDR3 is TGTGCCAGCAGCCCCCCAGGCTCCTATAATTCACCCCTCCACTTT. J is TRBJ1-6 and V is TRBV9; no clear D gene. V was shortened by 4 bases and J by 0 bases, with 8 bases between the two germline ends. The CDR3 has 15 amino acids. From germline, CDR1 is SGDLS and CDR2 YYNGEE.

This chain links TRBV5-4 with TRBJ1-2; 9 bases agree with TRBD1. The germline V gene has CDR1 SGHNT and CDR2 YYREEE (reference sequence). V trimming: 3 bases; J trimming: 6 bases; junction bases outside the gene matches: 9. The CDR3 loop spans 15 amino acids. CDR3 DNA: TGTGCCAGCAGCTACCCGGGACAGGGCTTTAATGGCTACACCTTC. Its protein product is CASSYPGQGFNGYTF.